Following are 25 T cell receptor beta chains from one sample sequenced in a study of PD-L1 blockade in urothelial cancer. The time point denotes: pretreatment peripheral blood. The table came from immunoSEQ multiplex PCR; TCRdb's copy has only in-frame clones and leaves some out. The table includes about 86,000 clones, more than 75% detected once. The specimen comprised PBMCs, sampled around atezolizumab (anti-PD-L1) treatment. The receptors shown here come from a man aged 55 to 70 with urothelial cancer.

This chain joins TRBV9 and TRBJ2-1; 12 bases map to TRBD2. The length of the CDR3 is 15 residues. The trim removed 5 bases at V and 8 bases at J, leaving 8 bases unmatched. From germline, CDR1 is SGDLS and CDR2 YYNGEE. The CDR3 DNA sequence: TGTGCCAGCAGTTCTAGCGGGGGGGTGGTCGATGAGCAGTTCTTC. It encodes CASSSSGGVVDEQFF.

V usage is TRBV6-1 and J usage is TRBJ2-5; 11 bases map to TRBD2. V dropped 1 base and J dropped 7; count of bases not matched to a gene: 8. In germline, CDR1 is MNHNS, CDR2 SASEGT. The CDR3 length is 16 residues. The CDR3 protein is CASSEVLAGGRGTQYF. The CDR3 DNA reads TGTGCCAGCAGTGAAGTTCTAGCGGGGGGCCGGGGGACCCAGTACTTC.

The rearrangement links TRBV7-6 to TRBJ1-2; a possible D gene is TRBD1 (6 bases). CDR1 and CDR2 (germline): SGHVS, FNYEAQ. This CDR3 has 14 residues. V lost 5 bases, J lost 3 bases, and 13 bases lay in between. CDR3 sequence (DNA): TGTGCCAGCAGCCAACAGGGTATGGACTATGGCTACACCTTC. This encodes CASSQQGMDYGYTF.

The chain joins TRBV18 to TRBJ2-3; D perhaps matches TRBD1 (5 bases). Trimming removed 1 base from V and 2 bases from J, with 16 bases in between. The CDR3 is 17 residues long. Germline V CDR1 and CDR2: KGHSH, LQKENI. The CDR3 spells CASSPRLSRTSTDTQYF. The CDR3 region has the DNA TGTGCCAGCTCACCACGTCTTTCGCGGACATCCACAGATACGCAGTATTTT.

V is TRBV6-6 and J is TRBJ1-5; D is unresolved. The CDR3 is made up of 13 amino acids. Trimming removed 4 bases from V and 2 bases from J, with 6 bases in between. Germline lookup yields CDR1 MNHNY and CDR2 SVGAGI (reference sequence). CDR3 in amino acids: CASSFEGNQPQHF. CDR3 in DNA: TGTGCCAGCAGTTTTGAGGGCAATCAGCCCCAGCATTTT.

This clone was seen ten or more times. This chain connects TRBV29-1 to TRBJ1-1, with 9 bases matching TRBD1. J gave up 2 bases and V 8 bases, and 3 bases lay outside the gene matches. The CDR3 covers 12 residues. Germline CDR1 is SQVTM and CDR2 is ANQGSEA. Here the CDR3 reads CSLGQGNTEAFF. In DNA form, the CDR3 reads TGCAGCTTGGGACAGGGTAACACTGAAGCTTTCTTT.

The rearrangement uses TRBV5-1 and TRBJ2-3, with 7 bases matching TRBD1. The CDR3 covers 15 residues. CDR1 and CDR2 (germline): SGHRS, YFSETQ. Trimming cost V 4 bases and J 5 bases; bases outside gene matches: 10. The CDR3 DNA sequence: TGCGCCAGCAGCACCGGACAGGCATCGGGAGATACGCAGTATTTT. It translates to CASSTGQASGDTQYF.

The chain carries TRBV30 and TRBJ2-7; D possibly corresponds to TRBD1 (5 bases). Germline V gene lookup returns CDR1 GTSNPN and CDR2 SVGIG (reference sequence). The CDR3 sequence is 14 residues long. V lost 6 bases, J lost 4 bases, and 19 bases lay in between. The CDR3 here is CACNALGQGYEQYF. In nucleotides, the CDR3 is TGTGCCTGCAACGCCCTGGGGCAGGGATACGAGCAGTACTTC.

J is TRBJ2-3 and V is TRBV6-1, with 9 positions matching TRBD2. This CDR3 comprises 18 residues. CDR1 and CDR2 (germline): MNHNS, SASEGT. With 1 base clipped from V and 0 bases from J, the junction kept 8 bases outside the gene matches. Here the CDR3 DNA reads TGTGCCAGCAGTGAAGGGCTAGCGGGGTGGCCTAGCACAGATACGCAGTATTTT. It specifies CASSEGLAGWPSTDTQYF.

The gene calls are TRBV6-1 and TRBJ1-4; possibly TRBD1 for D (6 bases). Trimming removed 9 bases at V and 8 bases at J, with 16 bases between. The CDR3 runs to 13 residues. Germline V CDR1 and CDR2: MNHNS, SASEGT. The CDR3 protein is CASTGTSDEKLFF. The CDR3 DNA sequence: TGTGCCAGTACAGGGACCTCCGACGAAAAACTGTTTTTT.

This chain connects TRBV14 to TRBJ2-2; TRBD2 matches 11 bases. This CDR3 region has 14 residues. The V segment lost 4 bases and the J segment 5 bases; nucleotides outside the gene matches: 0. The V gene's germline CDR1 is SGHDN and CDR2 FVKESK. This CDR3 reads CASSRLAGTGELFF. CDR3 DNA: TGTGCCAGCAGCCGACTAGCGGGGACCGGGGAGCTGTTTTTT.

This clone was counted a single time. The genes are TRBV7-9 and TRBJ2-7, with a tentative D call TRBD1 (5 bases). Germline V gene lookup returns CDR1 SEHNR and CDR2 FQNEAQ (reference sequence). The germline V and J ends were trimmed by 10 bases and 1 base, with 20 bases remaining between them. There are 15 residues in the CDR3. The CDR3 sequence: CAIQDQGFWSYEQYF. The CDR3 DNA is TGTGCCATCCAGGATCAGGGTTTTTGGTCCTACGAGCAGTACTTC. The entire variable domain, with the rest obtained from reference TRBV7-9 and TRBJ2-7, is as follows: DTGVSQNPRHKITKRGQNVTFRCDPISEHNRLYWYRQTLGQGPEFLTYFQNEAQLEKSRLLSDRFSAERPKGSFSTLEIQRTEQGDSAMYLCAIQDQGFWSYEQYFGPGTRLTVT.

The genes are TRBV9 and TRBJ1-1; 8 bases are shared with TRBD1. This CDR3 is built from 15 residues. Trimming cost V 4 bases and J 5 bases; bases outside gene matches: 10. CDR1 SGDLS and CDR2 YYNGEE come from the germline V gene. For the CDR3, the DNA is TGTGCCAGCAGCTCCTGGACAGGGATTCGGACTGAAGCTTTCTTT. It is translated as CASSSWTGIRTEAFF.

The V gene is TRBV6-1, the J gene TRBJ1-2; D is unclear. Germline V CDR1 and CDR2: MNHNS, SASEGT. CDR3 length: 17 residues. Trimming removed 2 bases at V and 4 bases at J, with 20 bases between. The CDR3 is CASSENEGHRRAYGYTF. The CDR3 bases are TGTGCCAGCAGTGAAAACGAGGGTCACCGGAGAGCCTATGGCTACACCTTC.

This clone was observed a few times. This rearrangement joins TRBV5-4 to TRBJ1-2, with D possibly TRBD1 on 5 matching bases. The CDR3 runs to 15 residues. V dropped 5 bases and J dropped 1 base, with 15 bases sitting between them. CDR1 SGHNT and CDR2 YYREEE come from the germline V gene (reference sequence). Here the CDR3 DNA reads TGTGCCAGCAGACGGGGGTCGAGTGATAACTATGGCTACACCTTC. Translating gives CASRRGSSDNYGYTF.

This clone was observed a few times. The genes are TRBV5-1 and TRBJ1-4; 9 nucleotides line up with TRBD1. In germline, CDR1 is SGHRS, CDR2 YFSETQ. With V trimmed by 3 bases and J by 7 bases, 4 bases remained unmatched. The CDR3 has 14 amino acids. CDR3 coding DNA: TGCGCCAGCAGCTGGGACAGGGAGGGTGAAAAACTGTTTTTT. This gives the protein CASSWDREGEKLFF.

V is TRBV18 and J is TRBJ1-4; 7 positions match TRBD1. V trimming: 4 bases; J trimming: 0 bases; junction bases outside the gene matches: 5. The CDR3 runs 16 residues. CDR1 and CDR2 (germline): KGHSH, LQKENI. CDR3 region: CASSQDRVATNEKLFF. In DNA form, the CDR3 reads TGTGCCAGCTCACAAGACAGGGTTGCAACTAATGAAAAACTGTTTTTT. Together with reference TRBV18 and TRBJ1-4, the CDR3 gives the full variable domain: NAGVMQNPRHLVRRRGQEARLRCSPMKGHSHVYWYRQLPEEGLKFMVYLQKENIIDESGMPKERFSAEFPKEGPSILRIQQVVRGDSAAYFCASSQDRVATNEKLFFGSGTQLSVL.

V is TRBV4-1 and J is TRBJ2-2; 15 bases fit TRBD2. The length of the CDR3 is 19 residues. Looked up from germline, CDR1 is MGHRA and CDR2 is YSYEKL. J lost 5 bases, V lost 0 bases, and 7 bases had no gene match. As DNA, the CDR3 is TGCGCCAGCAGCCAAGAGGGACTAGCGGGAGGCCGAGGAACCGGGGAGCTGTTTTTT. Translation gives CASSQEGLAGGRGTGELFF.

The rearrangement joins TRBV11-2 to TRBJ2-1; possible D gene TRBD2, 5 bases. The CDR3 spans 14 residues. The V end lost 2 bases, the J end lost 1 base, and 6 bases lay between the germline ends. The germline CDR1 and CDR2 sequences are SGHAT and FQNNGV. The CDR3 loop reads CASSLTGSYNEQFF. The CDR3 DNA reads TGTGCCAGCAGCTTAACGGGATCCTACAATGAGCAGTTCTTC.

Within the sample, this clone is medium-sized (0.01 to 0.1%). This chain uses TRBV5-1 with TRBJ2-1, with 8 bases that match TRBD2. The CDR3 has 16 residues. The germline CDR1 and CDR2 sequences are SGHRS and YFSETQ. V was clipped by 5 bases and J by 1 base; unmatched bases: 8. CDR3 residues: CASRFDSGKSYNEQFF. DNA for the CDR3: TGCGCCAGCAGATTCGATAGCGGGAAATCCTACAATGAGCAGTTCTTC.

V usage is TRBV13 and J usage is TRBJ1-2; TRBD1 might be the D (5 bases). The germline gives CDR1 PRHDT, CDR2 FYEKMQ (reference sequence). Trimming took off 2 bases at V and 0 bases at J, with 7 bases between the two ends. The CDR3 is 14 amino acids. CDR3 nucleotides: TGTGCCAGCAGCTTATTACAGGCTAACTATGGCTACACCTTC. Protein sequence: CASSLLQANYGYTF. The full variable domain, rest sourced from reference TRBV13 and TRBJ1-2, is AAGVIQSPRHLIKEKRETATLKCYPIPRHDTVYWYQQGPGQDPQFLISFYEKMQSDKGSIPDRFSAQQFSDYHSELNMSSLELGDSALYFCASSLLQANYGYTFGSGTRLTVV.

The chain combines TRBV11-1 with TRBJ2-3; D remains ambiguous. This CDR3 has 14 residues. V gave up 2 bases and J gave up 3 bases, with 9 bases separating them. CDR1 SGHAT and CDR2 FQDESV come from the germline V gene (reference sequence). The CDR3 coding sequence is TGTGCCAGCAGCTTACACCCGCGTACAGATACGCAGTATTTT. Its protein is CASSLHPRTDTQYF.

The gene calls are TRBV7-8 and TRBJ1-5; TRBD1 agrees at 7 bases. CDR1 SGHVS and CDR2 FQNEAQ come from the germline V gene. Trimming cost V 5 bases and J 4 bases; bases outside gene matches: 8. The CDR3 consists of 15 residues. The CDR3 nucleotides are TGTGCCAGCAGCGCACAGGGGCAGGAGAATCAGCCCCAGCATTTT. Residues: CASSAQGQENQPQHF. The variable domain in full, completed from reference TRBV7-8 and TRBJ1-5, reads GAGVSQSPRYKVAKRGQDVALRCDPISGHVSLFWYQQALGQGPEFLTYFQNEAQLDKSGLPSDRFFAERPEGSVSTLKIQRTQQEDSAVYLCASSAQGQENQPQHFGDGTRLSIL.

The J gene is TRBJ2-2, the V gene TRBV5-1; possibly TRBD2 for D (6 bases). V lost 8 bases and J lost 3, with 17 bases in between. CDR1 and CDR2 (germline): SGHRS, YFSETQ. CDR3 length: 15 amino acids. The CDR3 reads CASTRHGGDTGELFF. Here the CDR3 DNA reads TGCGCCAGTACTCGACACGGGGGAGACACCGGGGAGCTGTTTTTT.

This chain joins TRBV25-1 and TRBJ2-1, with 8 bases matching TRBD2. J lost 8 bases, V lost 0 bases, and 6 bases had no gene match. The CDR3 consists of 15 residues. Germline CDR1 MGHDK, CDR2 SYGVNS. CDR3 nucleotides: TGTGCCAGCAGTGAATATCGAACGGGGGGGGATGAGCAGTTCTTC. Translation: CASSEYRTGGDEQFF.